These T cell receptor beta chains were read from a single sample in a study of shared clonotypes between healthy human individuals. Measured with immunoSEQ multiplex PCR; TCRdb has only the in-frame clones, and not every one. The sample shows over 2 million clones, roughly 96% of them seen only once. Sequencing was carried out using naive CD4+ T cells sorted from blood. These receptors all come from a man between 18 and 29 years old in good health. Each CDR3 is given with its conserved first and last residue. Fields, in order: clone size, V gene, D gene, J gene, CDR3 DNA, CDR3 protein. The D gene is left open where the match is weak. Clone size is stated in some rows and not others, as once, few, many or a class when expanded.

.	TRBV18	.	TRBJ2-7	TGTGCCAGCTCCCCGGGGGCGGGAGTCGGGGAGCAGTACTTC	CASSPGAGVGEQYF
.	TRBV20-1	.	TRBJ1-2	TGCAGTGCCCGGACAGTGGGCTACACCTTC	CSARTVGYTF
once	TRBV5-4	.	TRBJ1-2	TGTGCCAGCAGCCACCCCGCAGGGGAATATGGCTACACCTTC	CASSHPAGEYGYTF
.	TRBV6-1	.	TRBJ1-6	TGTGCCAGCAGTGTTAGGGGGGATTCACCCCTCCACTTT	CASSVRGDSPLHF
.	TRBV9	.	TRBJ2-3	TGTGCCAGCAGCGCCGTGGAAGATACGCAGTATTTT	CASSAVEDTQYF
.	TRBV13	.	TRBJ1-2	TGTGCCAGCAGCTTAGGAGTCCGTGGCACCAAATCCTATGGCTACACCTTC	CASSLGVRGTKSYGYTF
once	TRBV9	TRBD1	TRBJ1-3	TGTGCCAGCAGCTTACAGGGGGCAAACGCTGGAAACACCATATATTTT	CASSLQGANAGNTIYF
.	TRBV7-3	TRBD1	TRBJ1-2	TGTGCCAGCAGCCCCGGGACAGGGGGCTCCTATGGCTACACCTTC	CASSPGTGGSYGYTF
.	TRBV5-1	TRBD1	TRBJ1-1	TGCGCCAGCAGCTCCTTAACAGGGGCCTCAACTGAAGCTTTCTTT	CASSSLTGASTEAFF
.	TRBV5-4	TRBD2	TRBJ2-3	TGTGCCAGCAGCACCGGACTAGCGGGGTTCGATACGCAGTATTTT	CASSTGLAGFDTQYF
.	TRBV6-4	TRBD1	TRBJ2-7	TGTGCCAGCAGAGAAAAGGACAGGGCGAAGTCCTACGAGCAGTACTTC	CASREKDRAKSYEQYF
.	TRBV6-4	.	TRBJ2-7	TGTGCCAGCAGTGACTCGCCGGGGGCCCACGAGCAGTACTTC	CASSDSPGAHEQYF
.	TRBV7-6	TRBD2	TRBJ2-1	TGTGCCAGCAGCTTAACTGGGAGTAGCGGGAGCTCCTACAATGAGCAGTTCTTC	CASSLTGSSGSSYNEQFF
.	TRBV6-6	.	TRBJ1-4	TGTGCCAGCAGTTACTCTGGCCAGGGCAAACTGTTTTTT	CASSYSGQGKLFF
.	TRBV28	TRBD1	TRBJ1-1	TGTGTCACTGGAAAGGGACAGGGAACGGGTGAAGCTTTCTTT	CVTGKGQGTGEAFF
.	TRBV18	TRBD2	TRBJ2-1	TGTGCCAGCTCACCGCAGGGACTAGCGGGGACCTCCTACAATGAGCAGTTCTTC	CASSPQGLAGTSYNEQFF
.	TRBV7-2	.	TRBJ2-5	TGTGCCAGCAGCCGAACAGGGCTACAAGAGACCCAGTACTTC	CASSRTGLQETQYF
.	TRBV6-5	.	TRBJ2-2	TGTGCCAGCAGTTCAGGGGAGGCCGGGGAGCTGTTTTTT	CASSSGEAGELFF
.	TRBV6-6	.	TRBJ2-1	TGTGCCAGCAGTCCCCCTAGTATCAATGAGCAGTTCTTC	CASSPPSINEQFF
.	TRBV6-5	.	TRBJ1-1	TGTGCCAGCAGTTACCCGGGGGGAACTGAAGCTTTCTTT	CASSYPGGTEAFF
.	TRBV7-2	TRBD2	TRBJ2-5	TGTGCCAGCAGCTACCTAGCGGGAGGGTCGCAAGAGACCCAGTACTTC	CASSYLAGGSQETQYF
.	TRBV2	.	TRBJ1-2	TGTGCCAGCATGGGCAGGGGATATGGCTACACCTTC	CASMGRGYGYTF
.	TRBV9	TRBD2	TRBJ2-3	TGTGCCAGCAGTTCCCCTCGAGACCCAACAGCGGGGGCTAGCACAGATACGCAGTATTTT	CASSSPRDPTAGASTDTQYF